The clone carrying this TCR beta chain was seen ten or more times. This record comes from a study of neurological immune-mediated disorders. The authors produced cDNA by 5'RACE using 10-nucleotide random UMIs. From the 5' RACE reads, TCRdb called clonotypes with MiXCR, one entry per CDR3 protein. This sample has some 10,000 distinct CDR3 sequences, with 20% to 25% found just once. V dropped 3 bases and J dropped 1; count of bases not matched to a gene: 6. The CDR3 runs to 15 residues. CDR1 is SQVTM, CDR2 ANQGSEA, per germline. Sequenced material: CD8+ T cells from blood. V gene TRBV29-1 combines with J gene TRBJ2-1, with 7 bases fitting TRBD1. This receptor was taken from a woman aged 55-69 years with HTLV-1-associated myelopathy (HAM/TSP). CDR3 region: CSVDRTGRSYNEQFF. The CDR3, as DNA: TGCAGCGTTGACCGGACAGGTCGGTCCTACAATGAGCAGTTCTTC.